These 23 T cell receptor beta chains share one sample of origin, sequenced in a study of cytomegalovirus exposure and HLA in healthy donors. Produced via immunoSEQ multiplex PCR; TCRdb's table is partial and in-frame only. The sample contains fewer than 350,000 clones, approximately 90% of which appear only once. Source material: PBMCs. These receptors were collected from a woman aged 18-29 years in good health and CMV-seronegative.

The V and J genes are TRBV9 and TRBJ1-5; D is perhaps TRBD1 (5 bases). V shed 4 bases and J shed 5 bases, with 31 bases lying between them. The CDR3 runs 20 residues. Germline-derived CDR1 and CDR2 are SGDLS and YYNGEE. CDR3 nucleotides: TGTGCCAGCAGCCCACCTGGAGGAAGGGGATGGAGGGACCGAGATCAGCCCCAGCATTTT. Translation gives CASSPPGGRGWRDRDQPQHF.

The chain carries TRBV28 and TRBJ1-2; tentatively, D is TRBD1 (5 bases). V lost 3 bases and J 4 bases, leaving 15 bases between the germline ends. The CDR3 has 15 amino acids. Germline loops: CDR1 MDHEN, CDR2 SYDVKM. The CDR3 region is CASSLVGRAVYGYTF. The CDR3 DNA follows: TGTGCCAGCAGTTTGGTTGGCAGGGCCGTCTATGGCTACACCTTC.

The chain is built from TRBV2 and TRBJ2-2; D not resolved. Germline CDR1 SNHLY, CDR2 FYNNEI. Trimming removed 4 bases at V and 9 bases at J, with 9 bases between. The CDR3 consists of 12 residues. The CDR3 bases are TGTGCCAGCAGTGGGAGTGGTCGGGAGCTGTTTTTT. Translation gives CASSGSGRELFF. Full variable domain (remainder filled in from reference TRBV2 and TRBJ2-2): EPEVTQTPSHQVTQMGQEVILRCVPISNHLYFYWYRQILGQKVEFLVSFYNNEISEKSEIFDDQFSVERPDGSNFTLKIRSTKLEDSAMYFCASSGSGRELFFGEGSRLTVL.

The chain has TRBV2 and TRBJ1-1; D is uncertain. This CDR3 has 11 amino acids. V was cut by 3 bases and J by 10 bases, with 9 bases left in between. Germline V CDR1 and CDR2: SNHLY, FYNNEI. CDR3 amino acids: CASSEIGLAFF. CDR3 coding DNA: TGTGCCAGCAGTGAGATTGGACTAGCTTTCTTT.

The CDR3 spells CASSQEGGKVTEAFF. CDR3 nucleotides: TGCGCCAGCAGCCAAGAAGGGGGCAAGGTCACTGAAGCTTTCTTT. The V call is TRBV4-3, the J call TRBJ1-1, with 7 bases fitting TRBD1. The V gene's germline CDR1 is LGHNA and CDR2 YSLEER. J gave up 4 bases and V 0 bases, and 5 bases lay outside the gene matches. This CDR3 region has 15 residues.

This CDR3 reads CASSLRLAGGIQETQYF. Here the CDR3 DNA reads TGTGCCAGCAGTTTACGACTAGCGGGAGGGATACAAGAGACCCAGTACTTC. The V gene is TRBV28, the J gene TRBJ2-5; 14 nucleotides align to TRBD2. V shed 2 bases, J shed 2 bases, and the junction held 4 bases outside the gene matches. CDR1 MDHEN and CDR2 SYDVKM come from the germline V gene. CDR3 length equals 17 residues.

This sequence joins TRBV5-1 and TRBJ1-4; TRBD1 might be the D (5 bases). CDR3 length: 17 amino acids. Looked up from germline, CDR1 is SGHRS and CDR2 is YFSETQ. V lost 0 bases and J lost 0, with 12 bases in between. The CDR3 coding sequence is TGCGCCAGCAGCTTGGCCGGGGGGGGAGCAACTAATGAAAAACTGTTTTTT. This translates into CASSLAGGGATNEKLFF.

The count of this clone is one. The chain joins TRBV27 to TRBJ2-5; a possible D gene is TRBD2 (5 bases). The CDR3 runs to 16 residues. The V end lost 0 bases, the J end lost 5 bases, and 16 bases lay between the germline ends. CDR1 and CDR2 from the germline V gene are MNHEY and SMNVEV (reference sequence). The CDR3 DNA follows: TGTGCCAGCAGTTTATCACTAGGAACGGTGGTGGAGACCCAGTACTTC. As protein: CASSLSLGTVVETQYF.

This sequence joins TRBV6-1 and TRBJ1-4; D is unresolved. This CDR3 spans 16 amino acids. Between the trimmed V and J ends, which lost 2 bases and 8 bases, there was a span of 18 bases. Germline assignment: CDR1 MNHNS and CDR2 SASEGT. CDR3 amino acids: CASSELVPRLREKLFF. CDR3 in DNA: TGTGCCAGCAGTGAATTAGTGCCCCGTCTGAGGGAAAAACTGTTTTTT.

This chain uses TRBV6-1 with TRBJ2-3; perhaps TRBD1 as D (5 bases). CDR1 is MNHNS and CDR2 is SASEGT in the germline V gene. Trimming cost V 1 base and J 8 bases, with 10 bases left between them. CDR3 length: 13 residues. This CDR3 reads CASSEGWGPTQYF. CDR3 DNA: TGTGCCAGCAGTGAAGGGTGGGGCCCTACGCAGTATTTT.

In this sample, this clone turned up once. The rearrangement links TRBV15 to TRBJ1-4; D might be TRBD1 (5 bases). Germline assignment: CDR1 LNHNV and CDR2 YYDKDF (reference sequence). With 0 bases removed from V and 7 bases from J, the gap between germline ends came to 15 bases. This CDR3 is built from 16 residues. DNA for the CDR3: TGTGCCACCAGCAGAGACCGCTCAAGGGGCGTTGAAAAACTGTTTTTT. Protein sequence: CATSRDRSRGVEKLFF.

The chain employs TRBV7-9 and TRBJ2-7, with D unclear. The CDR3 contains 12 residues. Germline CDR1 is SEHNR and CDR2 is FQNEAQ (reference sequence). V lost 0 bases to trimming and J lost 6 bases, with 6 bases between them. The CDR3: CASSLASGEQYF. CDR3 coding DNA: TGTGCCAGCAGCTTAGCTAGTGGCGAGCAGTACTTC.

The rearrangement joins TRBV4-3 to TRBJ1-3; D might be TRBD1 (5 bases). The V gene's germline CDR1 is LGHNA and CDR2 YSLEER. The CDR3 is 15 residues long. The V end was cut by 3 bases, the J end by 4 bases, with 13 bases between. CDR3 loop: CASSQRSGYGNTIYF. The CDR3 bases are TGCGCCAGCAGCCAGAGGTCAGGGTACGGAAACACCATATATTTT.

V and J are TRBV5-1 and TRBJ2-1, with 11 bases identical to TRBD1. The CDR3 is made up of 14 amino acids. From germline, CDR1 is SGHRS and CDR2 YFSETQ. Losses at the gene ends were 4 bases for V and 7 bases for J; bases not matched to a gene: 4. DNA for the CDR3: TGCGCCAGCAGCCAAGGACAGGGGGCTAATGAGCAGTTCTTC. It codes for CASSQGQGANEQFF.

This chain joins TRBV9 and TRBJ1-5; 10 bases line up with TRBD1. The CDR3 is made up of 15 amino acids. V was clipped by 4 bases and J by 5 bases; unmatched bases: 6. Germline loops: CDR1 SGDLS, CDR2 YYNGEE. The CDR3 sequence: CASSLGTGVDQPQHF. CDR3 in DNA: TGTGCCAGCAGCCTCGGGACAGGGGTAGATCAGCCCCAGCATTTT.

The chain employs TRBV11-2 and TRBJ2-7; maybe TRBD2 (5 bases). The CDR3 runs 15 residues. V was pared by 0 bases and J by 2 bases, with 11 bases between. CDR1 is SGHAT and CDR2 is FQNNGV in the germline V gene. The CDR3 DNA is TGTGCCAGCAGCTTAGATCGGGGTAGCGCCTACGAGCAGTACTTC. This codes for CASSLDRGSAYEQYF.

The chain links TRBV6-1 to TRBJ2-7, with D tentatively TRBD1 (7 bases). The CDR3 has 16 amino acids. CDR1 and CDR2 (germline): MNHNS, SASEGT. The V end lost 1 base, the J end lost 3 bases, and 16 bases lay between the germline ends. In nucleotides, the CDR3 is TGTGCCAGCAGTGAAGGGGCAGGGGGAGGATACTACGAGCAGTACTTC. It codes for CASSEGAGGGYYEQYF.

This clone has more than one count but fewer than ten. J is TRBJ2-7 and V is TRBV19; a possible D gene is TRBD1 (6 bases). V was trimmed by 2 bases and J by 7 bases, leaving 18 bases between them. The CDR3 consists of 15 residues. Germline CDR1 LNHDA, CDR2 SQIVND (reference sequence). The CDR3 region is CASSITTQGRSEQYF. CDR3 bases: TGTGCCAGTAGTATAACAACACAGGGCCGGAGTGAGCAGTACTTC.

CDR3 bases: TGCGCCAGCAGCCACTACACGCATCGGGTCTATGGTGCCCTTGACACCGGGGAGCTGTTTTTT. Protein product: CASSHYTHRVYGALDTGELFF. The chain recombines TRBV4-3 with TRBJ2-2; no firm D call. V lost 3 bases and J 3 bases, leaving 29 bases between the germline ends. This CDR3 has 21 residues. Germline V gives CDR1 LGHNA, CDR2 YSLEER.

The rearrangement joins TRBV6-4 to TRBJ2-3; 9 bases agree with TRBD1. With 3 bases clipped from V and 4 bases from J, the junction kept 8 bases outside the gene matches. The CDR3 length is 16 residues. Looked up from germline, CDR1 is MRHNA and CDR2 is SNTAGT. Here the CDR3 reads CASSEVLGQGADTQYF. The CDR3 nucleotides are TGTGCCAGCAGTGAAGTTTTGGGACAGGGTGCAGATACGCAGTATTTT.

The chain couples TRBV6-1 to TRBJ2-5; no reliable D call. Germline lookup yields CDR1 MNHNS and CDR2 SASEGT. CDR3 size: 11 residues. Trimming removed 6 bases from V and 5 bases from J, with 7 bases in between. CDR3 amino acids: CASRHLETQYF. CDR3 in DNA: TGTGCCAGCAGGCACTTGGAGACCCAGTACTTC.

This chain links TRBV28 with TRBJ2-1; D may be TRBD1 (5 bases). With 2 bases removed from V and 12 bases from J, the gap between germline ends came to 8 bases. The CDR3 totals 11 residues. Germline V lookup: CDR1 MDHEN, CDR2 SYDVKM. CDR3 DNA: TGTGCCAGCAGTTTAGGCCAGGGGCAGTTCTTC. It specifies CASSLGQGQFF.

The chain joins TRBV5-4 to TRBJ2-7; 7 positions match TRBD1. Looked up from germline, CDR1 is SGHNT and CDR2 is YYREEE (reference sequence). The CDR3 has 12 amino acids. CDR3 nucleotide sequence: TGTGCCAGCAGCTTCCCTCCAGGGACAGAAACGGTC. Encoded protein: CASSFPPGTETV.